These T cell receptor beta chains were read from a single sample in a study of shared clonotypes between healthy human individuals. Sequencing used immunoSEQ multiplex PCR; TCRdb keeps in-frame clones, though not all of them. The sample shows 2.3 million or so clones, over 85% of them seen only once. The sequenced sample was naive CD4+ T cells from PBMCs. These receptors were obtained from a man between 18 and 29 years old in good health. Some clones in this sample may be carry-over from other donors' samples. Both conserved end residues are part of each CDR3. Fields, in order: J gene, V gene, clone size, D gene, CDR3 protein, CDR3 DNA. The D gene is left open where the match is weak. Only some rows state a clone size, as once, few, many or a class for expanded clones.

TRBJ2-5	TRBV25-1	.	TRBD1	CASSEGRTGVETQYF	TGTGCCAGCAGTGAAGGGAGGACAGGGGTAGAGACCCAGTACTTC
TRBJ1-1	TRBV7-9	.	.	CASSLVGVEAFF	TGTGCCAGCAGCTTAGTGGGGGTTGAAGCTTTCTTT
TRBJ2-7	TRBV5-6	.	.	CASSLVGGTSYEQYF	TGTGCCAGCAGCTTGGTGGGCGGGACATCCTACGAGCAGTACTTC
TRBJ2-7	TRBV6-6	.	TRBD1	CASSQGQGSYEQYF	TGTGCCAGCAGCCAAGGACAGGGGTCCTACGAGCAGTACTTC
TRBJ2-1	TRBV19	.	.	CASSRGENRREQFF	TGTGCCAGTAGTAGAGGTGAGAACCGAAGGGAGCAGTTCTTC
TRBJ1-2	TRBV6-6	few	TRBD1	CASSSGGVGYTF	TGTGCCAGCAGTTCAGGGGGCGTGGGCTACACCTTC
TRBJ2-1	TRBV5-1	.	TRBD2	CASSYRPLAGELNEQFF	TGCGCCAGCAGTTACCGCCCCCTAGCGGGAGAACTGAATGAGCAGTTCTTC
TRBJ2-5	TRBV10-3	.	.	CAISESIGQRETQYF	TGTGCCATCAGTGAGTCGATTGGGCAGAGAGAGACCCAGTACTTC
TRBJ2-7	TRBV18	.	TRBD2	CASSPGTGRKSSGSSYEQYF	TGTGCCAGCTCACCTGGGACAGGCAGAAAGTCTAGCGGGAGCTCCTACGAGCAGTACTTC
TRBJ2-1	TRBV5-4	.	TRBD2	CASSLAGGGSYNEQFF	TGTGCCAGCAGCTTAGCGGGAGGTGGGTCCTACAATGAGCAGTTCTTC
TRBJ2-7	TRBV5-5	.	.	CASSLGVYEQYF	TGTGCCAGCAGCCTGGGAGTTTACGAGCAGTACTTC
TRBJ1-2	TRBV18	.	TRBD1	CASSDSRGPYGYTF	TGTGCCAGCTCGGACTCCAGGGGGCCCTATGGCTACACCTTC
TRBJ2-2	TRBV6-5	.	.	CASSYQRLDAGELFF	TGTGCCAGCAGTTACCAGCGCCTAGACGCCGGGGAGCTGTTTTTT
TRBJ1-4	TRBV6-4	.	.	CASSVRANEKLFF	TGTGCCAGCAGTGTCAGGGCGAATGAAAAACTGTTTTTT
TRBJ1-4	TRBV28	.	.	CASTTGSMPSNEKLFF	TGTGCCAGTACAACAGGGAGCATGCCCTCGAATGAAAAACTGTTTTTT
TRBJ2-7	TRBV13	.	TRBD1	CASSSDRFRPYEQYF	TGTGCCAGCAGCTCGGACAGGTTTCGTCCCTACGAGCAGTACTTC
TRBJ2-1	TRBV28	.	TRBD2	CASSSPGGRANLQFF	TGTGCCAGCAGCTCCCCTGGAGGGAGGGCCAATTTGCAGTTCTTC
TRBJ2-5	TRBV5-4	once	.	CASSGTGFQETQYF	TGTGCCAGCAGCGGAACAGGGTTCCAAGAGACCCAGTACTTC
TRBJ1-2	TRBV13	.	.	CASSPSAGRFWSYGYTF	TGTGCCAGCAGCCCATCGGCAGGGAGGTTTTGGAGCTATGGCTACACCTTC
TRBJ2-1	TRBV5-1	.	.	CASSLVGQGDEQFF	TGCGCCAGCAGCTTGGTGGGACAAGGGGATGAGCAGTTCTTC
TRBJ2-2	TRBV29-1	.	.	CSALRNANTGELFF	TGCAGCGCGCTTAGGAACGCGAACACCGGGGAGCTGTTTTTT
TRBJ2-7	TRBV6-1	.	.	CASRLPPYYEQYF	TGTGCCAGCCGACTCCCCCCCTACTACGAGCAGTACTTC
TRBJ1-2	TRBV7-8	.	.	CASSLDGYGYTF	TGTGCCAGCAGCTTAGACGGCTATGGCTACACCTTC
TRBJ1-6	TRBV7-9	.	.	CASSPIGTENSPLHF	TGTGCCAGCAGCCCAATCGGGACTGAGAATTCACCCCTCCACTTT
TRBJ2-7	TRBV28	.	.	CASRPVADSYEQYF	TGTGCCAGCCGGCCGGTAGCGGACTCCTACGAGCAGTACTTC
TRBJ2-1	TRBV7-3	.	TRBD2	CASSLSRSGSASYNEQFF	TGTGCCAGCAGCTTAAGCAGGAGCGGGAGTGCGTCCTACAATGAGCAGTTCTTC
TRBJ1-5	TRBV19	.	.	CASSIGLRDHQPQHF	TGTGCCAGTAGTATTGGTTTAAGGGATCATCAGCCCCAGCATTTT
TRBJ2-3	TRBV18	.	.	CASSPMSDTQYF	TGTGCCAGCTCACCAATGTCAGATACGCAGTATTTT
TRBJ2-5	TRBV19	.	.	CASSIGGAPRETQYF	TGTGCCAGTAGTATAGGGGGAGCCCCCCGGGAGACCCAGTACTTC
TRBJ2-7	TRBV25-1	.	.	CASTSTATYEQYF	TGTGCCAGCACGAGTACGGCAACCTACGAGCAGTACTTC
TRBJ1-1	TRBV7-9	.	.	CASSTDRNTEAFF	TGTGCCAGCAGCACGGACAGGAACACTGAAGCTTTCTTT
TRBJ1-1	TRBV6-1	.	.	CASSATDPEAFF	TGTGCCAGCAGCGCCACGGACCCGGAAGCTTTCTTT
TRBJ1-2	TRBV11-2	.	.	CASNPGWGGYTF	TGTGCCAGCAATCCGGGGTGGGGTGGCTACACCTTC
TRBJ2-6	TRBV15	.	.	CATAVSLHSGANVLTF	TGTGCCACCGCAGTCAGCCTCCACTCTGGGGCCAACGTCCTGACTTTC
TRBJ1-1	TRBV7-9	.	.	CASSPRFTNTEAFF	TGTGCCAGCAGCCCTCGGTTTACGAACACTGAAGCTTTCTTT
TRBJ2-7	TRBV5-1	.	TRBD2	CASTYLAGASYEQYF	TGCGCCAGCACCTATCTAGCGGGAGCCTCCTACGAGCAGTACTTC
TRBJ2-2	TRBV6-5	.	TRBD1	CASRRQGVIGGELFF	TGTGCCAGCAGGCGACAGGGGGTAATAGGCGGGGAGCTGTTTTTT
TRBJ1-2	TRBV7-9	.	TRBD1	CASSPTGVDGYTF	TGTGCCAGCAGCCCAACAGGGGTTGATGGCTACACCTTC
TRBJ2-3	TRBV6-5	.	TRBD2	CASSYGAGAGTDTQYF	TGTGCCAGCAGTTACGGGGCGGGAGCGGGCACAGATACGCAGTATTTT
TRBJ1-2	TRBV18	.	.	CASSPSYGYTF	TGTGCCAGCTCACCCTCATATGGCTACACCTTC